This T cell receptor (beta chain) was sequenced during a study of CD8+ T cells in alopecia areata. Once RNA had been extracted, it was reverse transcribed into cDNA to act as the sequencing template. Some clones are missing from TCRdb's copy, which holds only in-frame ones; the method was immunoSEQ multiplex PCR. The profile shows 160,000 or so clones, under 60% of them singletons. This clone was observed a handful of times. The V end lost 3 bases, the J end lost 5 bases, and 12 bases lay between the germline ends. CDR1 is MGHRA and CDR2 is YSYEKL in the germline V gene. This CDR3 has 14 amino acids. The sequences come from CD8+ T cells sorted from blood, collected at week 0. The origin of this receptor is a human donor with alopecia areata. The rearrangement links TRBV4-1 to TRBJ2-3; possibly TRBD1 or TRBD2 for D (5 bases each). The CDR3 is CASSHGRDGDTQYF. In DNA form, the CDR3 reads TGCGCCAGCAGCCATGGCAGGGACGGAGATACGCAGTATTTT.